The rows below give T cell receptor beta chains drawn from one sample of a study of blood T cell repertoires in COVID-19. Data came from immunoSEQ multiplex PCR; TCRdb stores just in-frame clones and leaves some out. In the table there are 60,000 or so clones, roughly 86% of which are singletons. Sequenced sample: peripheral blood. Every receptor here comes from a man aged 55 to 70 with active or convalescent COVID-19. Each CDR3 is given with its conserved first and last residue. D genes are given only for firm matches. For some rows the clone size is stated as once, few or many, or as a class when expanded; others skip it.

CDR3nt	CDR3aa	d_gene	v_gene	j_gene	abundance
TGTGCCAGCAGCTTCCGGGACAGGGTCTTAATGGCTGGCTACACCTTC	CASSFRDRVLMAGYTF	TRBD1	TRBV5-8	TRBJ1-2	NA
TGTGCCAGCAGCCAGCCCCGGGACAGGGGAACCCTGAACTCTGGAAACACCATATATTTT	CASSQPRDRGTLNSGNTIYF	TRBD1	TRBV3-1/TRBV3-2	TRBJ1-3	NA
TGCGCCAGCAGCAGCACCGGGACTACCAACACCGGGGAGCTGTTTTTT	CASSSTGTTNTGELFF	TRBD2	TRBV5-1	TRBJ2-2	NA
TGTGCCAGCAGCTTAGGGGCAGATACTGGAAACACCATATATTTT	CASSLGADTGNTIYF	NA	TRBV7-2	TRBJ1-3	NA
TGTGCCAGCAGCTCCGGACAGGTTTTCACTGAAGCTTTCTTT	CASSSGQVFTEAFF	TRBD1	TRBV5-5	TRBJ1-1	NA
TGTGCCAGCAGGAGAGCGACAGCGACCTACGAGCAGTACTTC	CASRRATATYEQYF	NA	TRBV5-6	TRBJ2-7	NA
TGTGCCAGCAGCCAAGATTCTGCGGGACTGATCTACAATGAGCAGTTCTTC	CASSQDSAGLIYNEQFF	NA	TRBV4-2	TRBJ2-1	NA
TGTGCCACCAGTCGGGGACAGCAGATTAATGAAAAACTGTTTTTT	CATSRGQQINEKLFF	TRBD1	TRBV15	TRBJ1-4	NA
TGTGCCAGCGGGACAGGGGTTTACGAGCAGTACTTC	CASGTGVYEQYF	TRBD1	TRBV7-9	TRBJ2-7	few
TGTGCCAGCAGCTTTGGGACAGGGGAATACTATGGCTACACCTTC	CASSFGTGEYYGYTF	TRBD1	TRBV5-4	TRBJ1-2	NA
TGTGCCATCAGTGTAGACCGGGGTTCACCCCTCCACTTT	CAISVDRGSPLHF	NA	TRBV10-3	TRBJ1-6	NA
NA	CASKGHFGNTGELFF	NA	TRBV6-5	TRBJ2-2	NA
TGTGCCAGCAGCTTAGGGGTTTCCAATAATTCACCCCTCCACTTT	CASSLGVSNNSPLHF	NA	TRBV5-4	TRBJ1-6	NA
TGTGCCACCGGGGGTGTAAATCAGCCCCAGCATTTT	CATGGVNQPQHF	NA	TRBV6-5	TRBJ1-5	NA
TGCGCCAGCAGCCAAGGTCAGGGCTCCTACAATGAGCAGTTCTTC	CASSQGQGSYNEQFF	NA	TRBV4-1	TRBJ2-1	NA
TGTGCCAGCAGCAATCTGCGGGGGACCCTAAATTCACCCCTCCACTTT	CASSNLRGTLNSPLHF	NA	TRBV21-1	TRBJ1-6	NA
TGTGCCAGCAGCTTTTCCCCAACGGGCGGCGGGGGGAACACTGAAGCTTTCTTT	CASSFSPTGGGGNTEAFF	NA	TRBV11-2	TRBJ1-1	few
TGTGCCAGCAGCCTTGTACAGGGGGGGAGTCAGCCCCAGCATTTT	CASSLVQGGSQPQHF	TRBD1	TRBV7-2	TRBJ1-5	NA
TGTGCCAGCACTAGGACAGGGAACACTGAAGCTTTCTTT	CASTRTGNTEAFF	TRBD1	TRBV2	TRBJ1-1	NA
TGTGCCAGCAGCTTGGCGGGACAGGGGGCTCGGGAGTTCTTC	CASSLAGQGAREFF	TRBD1	TRBV5-4	TRBJ2-1	NA
TGTGCCATCAGTGAGTCGACTGATCAGCCCCAGCATTTT	CAISESTDQPQHF	NA	TRBV10-3	TRBJ1-5	NA
TGCGCCAGCAGTAGGTCAGGGGGCAAGGAAGAAAAACTGTTTTTT	CASSRSGGKEEKLFF	TRBD1	TRBV5-1	TRBJ1-4	once
TGTGCCAGCAGTGGGGACAGGGGAGATATTAGCAATCAGCCCCAGCATTTT	CASSGDRGDISNQPQHF	TRBD1	TRBV6-1	TRBJ1-5	NA
TGTGCCAGCAGTTCCGTTGGCATGATATCCATATATTTT	CASSSVGMISIYF	NA	TRBV12-3/TRBV12-4	TRBJ1-3	NA
TGCGCCAGCAGCCACGGGAAGACTAGCGGGGGGCCGAACACCGGGGAGCTGTTTTTT	CASSHGKTSGGPNTGELFF	TRBD2	TRBV5-1	TRBJ2-2	once
TGTGCCAGTAGTGCCCGACAGATTGAAGGCTACACCTTC	CASSARQIEGYTF	NA	TRBV19	TRBJ1-2	NA
TGTGCCAGCAGTTCCGGCGGCGGGACTGAAGCTTTCTTT	CASSSGGGTEAFF	NA	TRBV6-5	TRBJ1-1	NA
TGTGCCAGCAGCCCGCAAGGGTATAGCGATAGCTCCTACGAGCAGTACTTC	CASSPQGYSDSSYEQYF	NA	TRBV11-2	TRBJ2-7	NA
TGTGCCAGCAGCTTAGGGGGACAGCCTCACGATACGCAGTATTTT	CASSLGGQPHDTQYF	TRBD1	TRBV11-3	TRBJ2-3	few
TGTGCCAGCACCGACAGGTACTATGGCTACACCTTC	CASTDRYYGYTF	NA	TRBV6-6	TRBJ1-2	few
TGTGCCAGCTTTAGTCCACCAAGGAACACTGAAGCTTTCTTT	CASFSPPRNTEAFF	NA	TRBV6-5	TRBJ1-1	NA
TGTGCCACCAGTGATCCCCGGGACAGACGCTACGAGCAGTACTTC	CATSDPRDRRYEQYF	TRBD1	TRBV24-1	TRBJ2-7	NA
TGTGCCAGTTTGGGGACAGGGGGTGGCACAGATACGCAGTATTTT	CASLGTGGGTDTQYF	TRBD1	TRBV19	TRBJ2-3	NA
TGTGCCAGCAAGCGGACTAGCGGCCTCTACGAGCAGTACTTC	CASKRTSGLYEQYF	TRBD2	TRBV6-5	TRBJ2-7	NA
TGTGCCAGCAGCTCAATACAGGGATACGAGCAGTACTTC	CASSSIQGYEQYF	NA	TRBV5-5	TRBJ2-7	NA
TGTGCCAGCAGCCATACCTACGAGCAGTACTTC	CASSHTYEQYF	NA	TRBV3-1/TRBV3-2	TRBJ2-7	once
TGTGCCAGCATCCGGGACAGGGGCGTTGCGCATGAGCAGTTCTTC	CASIRDRGVAHEQFF	TRBD1	TRBV2	TRBJ2-1	NA
TGTGCCTGGAGTCAGGGCACGAACACTGAAGCTTTCTTT	CAWSQGTNTEAFF	NA	TRBV30	TRBJ1-1	once
TGCGCCAGCAGCCAAGATACGGCAGGGGGGCAGCCCCAGCATTTT	CASSQDTAGGQPQHF	TRBD1	TRBV4-3	TRBJ1-5	NA
TGTGCCAGCAGTATGCAGCCTCCAGGGGCGACCTATAATTCACCCCTCCACTTT	CASSMQPPGATYNSPLHF	NA	TRBV27	TRBJ1-6	NA
TGTGCCAGCAGTGAAAGCACGGGCAATCAGCCCCAGCATTTT	CASSESTGNQPQHF	NA	TRBV6-1	TRBJ1-5	NA
TGTGCCAGCAGGGACGCGGGACAGGTGAACACTGAAGCTTTCTTT	CASRDAGQVNTEAFF	TRBD1	TRBV6-5	TRBJ1-1	NA
TGTGCCAGCAGGAGACAGGGTCGGACCGGGGAGCTGTTTTTT	CASRRQGRTGELFF	TRBD1	TRBV2	TRBJ2-2	NA
TGCGCCAGCAGCCAGGGACAGGGGAGAGCGGGCTACACCTTC	CASSQGQGRAGYTF	TRBD1	TRBV5-1	TRBJ1-2	NA
TGTGCCAGCCTCAGGGATGTCGGCGAGCAGTACTTC	CASLRDVGEQYF	NA	TRBV28	TRBJ2-7	NA
TGTGCCAGCTCACCACCCGGACAGGGTGGCTACGAGCAGTACTTC	CASSPPGQGGYEQYF	TRBD1	TRBV18	TRBJ2-7	NA
TGTGCCAGCTCGGCTAGACAGGGGCGAGACACCGGGGAGCTGTTTTTT	CASSARQGRDTGELFF	TRBD1	TRBV18	TRBJ2-2	NA
TGTGCCAGCTCACCGAGCGTTGATAATTCACCCCTCCACTTT	CASSPSVDNSPLHF	NA	TRBV18	TRBJ1-6	NA
TGTGCCAGCTCACCACCGCAGGTGAGCGAGACCCAGTACTTC	CASSPPQVSETQYF	NA	TRBV18	TRBJ2-5	NA
TGTGCCAGCAGCAAAGAAAGGACAGGGCGCGAAAAACTGTTTTTT	CASSKERTGREKLFF	NA	TRBV21-1	TRBJ1-4	once
TGTGCCAGCAGCTTGGGAGGTCCAGGAAACACCATATATTTT	CASSLGGPGNTIYF	NA	TRBV7-3	TRBJ1-3	NA
TGTGCCAGCAGCCCTGTCCGGGGGGTAAATTACGAGCAGTACTTC	CASSPVRGVNYEQYF	TRBD2	TRBV13	TRBJ2-7	NA